This T cell receptor (beta chain) was retrieved from a study of T cells after yellow fever vaccination. This clonotype was counted many times. Its antigen is as yet unknown. General study results and limits: Subsequent booster samples again held most clones from primary vaccination (just under 98% CD4, over 80% CD8). Peaking on day 5 versus 15, the secondary response was faster but weaker. Researchers noted that a small share of clonotypes showed up in both CD4 and CD8 compartments.

TCRdb itself ran the 5' RACE reads through MiXCR, one entry per CDR3 protein. Among some 320,000 distinct CDR3 sequences listed, 8.7% were seen once. Trimming removed 2 bases from V and 5 bases from J, with 12 bases in between. The V gene's germline CDR1 is KGHSH and CDR2 LQKENI. The CDR3 runs to 14 residues. The sequence derives from a man aged 18 to 30 who received the YFV17D yellow fever vaccine. The sequencing here drew on PBMCs, taken on the day of the first yellow fever vaccination. The chain uses TRBV18 and TRBJ2-5; D perhaps matches TRBD1 (6 bases). CDR3 bases: TGTGCCAGCTCACCAAACAGGGCGGTGGAGACCCAGTACTTC. It is translated as CASSPNRAVETQYF.